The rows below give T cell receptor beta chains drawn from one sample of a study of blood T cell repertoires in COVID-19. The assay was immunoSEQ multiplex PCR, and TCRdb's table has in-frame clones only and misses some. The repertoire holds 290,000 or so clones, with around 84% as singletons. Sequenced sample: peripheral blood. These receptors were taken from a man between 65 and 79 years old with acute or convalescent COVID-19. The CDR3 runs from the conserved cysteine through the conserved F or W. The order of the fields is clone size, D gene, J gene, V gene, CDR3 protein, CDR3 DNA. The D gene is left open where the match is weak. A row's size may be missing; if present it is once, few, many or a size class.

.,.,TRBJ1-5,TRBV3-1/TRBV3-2,CASSQDLGGRQPQHF,TGTGCCAGCAGCCAAGATCTCGGCGGGCGTCAGCCCCAGCATTTT
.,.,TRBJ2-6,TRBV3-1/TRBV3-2,CASSRSASGANVLTF,TGTGCCAGCAGCCGGTCAGCTAGTGGGGCCAACGTCCTGACTTTC
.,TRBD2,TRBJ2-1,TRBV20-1,CSASFLLAGYNEQFF,TGCAGTGCTAGTTTTCTACTAGCGGGATACAATGAGCAGTTCTTC
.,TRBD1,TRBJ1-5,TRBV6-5,CASRKTGRNQPQHF,TGTGCCAGCCGGAAGACAGGGCGCAATCAGCCCCAGCATTTT
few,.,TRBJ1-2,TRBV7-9,CASSLRGGYTF,TGTGCCAGCAGCTTAAGAGGGGGCTACACCTTC
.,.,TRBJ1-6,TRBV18,CASSPREGAQGNSPLHF,TGTGCCAGCTCACCACGGGAAGGGGCGCAGGGTAATTCACCCCTCCACTTT
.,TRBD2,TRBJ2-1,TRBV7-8,CASSLASGSHGEQFF,TGTGCCAGCAGCTTAGCGAGCGGGAGTCACGGTGAGCAGTTCTTC
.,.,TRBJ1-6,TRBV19,CASSMGQLNSPLHF,TGTGCCAGTAGTATGGGGCAGCTTAATTCACCCCTCCACTTT
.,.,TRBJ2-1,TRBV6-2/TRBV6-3,CASSYLAAGYNEQFF,TGTGCCAGCAGTTACTTGGCGGCGGGATACAATGAGCAGTTCTTC
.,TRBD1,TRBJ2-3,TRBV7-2,CASSLDRERTDTQYF,TGTGCCAGCAGTTTGGACAGGGAAAGGACAGATACGCAGTATTTT
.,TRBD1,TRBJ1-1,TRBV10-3,CAIMIDRAATEAFF,TGTGCCATCATGATCGACAGGGCCGCCACTGAAGCTTTCTTT
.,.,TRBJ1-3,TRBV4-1,CASSQETARGSGNTIYF,TGCGCCAGCAGCCAAGAGACAGCCCGAGGCTCTGGAAACACCATATATTTT
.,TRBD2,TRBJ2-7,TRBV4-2,CASSQAGRGGRYEQYF,TGTGCCAGCAGCCAAGCGGGGCGCGGGGGGAGATACGAGCAGTACTTC
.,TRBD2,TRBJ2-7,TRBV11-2,CASRLALNYEQYF,TGTGCCAGCCGACTAGCGCTTAACTACGAGCAGTACTTC
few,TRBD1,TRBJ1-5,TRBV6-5,CASSAGQVDGQPQHF,TGTGCCAGCAGCGCCGGACAGGTGGATGGTCAGCCCCAGCATTTT
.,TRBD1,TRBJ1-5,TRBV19,CASSMRVTGVVQPQHF,TGTGCCAGTAGTATGAGAGTGACAGGGGTCGTGCAGCCCCAGCATTTT